Following are 30 T cell receptor beta chains from one sample sequenced in a study of blood T cell repertoires in COVID-19. Sequencing was performed with immunoSEQ multiplex PCR; in TCRdb, only in-frame clones are kept and a portion is missing. The data show roughly 340,000 clones, about 93% seen once. The sample was peripheral blood. These receptors all stem from a woman aged 18-29 years who had recovered from COVID-19.

The chain combines TRBV3-1 (or the pseudogene TRBV3-2) with TRBJ2-7; 9 nucleotides match TRBD2. The CDR3 sequence is 18 residues long. In germline, CDR1 is LGHDT, CDR2 YNNKEL (reference sequence). V dropped 1 base and J dropped 3; count of bases not matched to a gene: 13. The CDR3 loop reads CASSQAALSSGVHYEQYV. The CDR3 nucleotides read TGTGCCAGCAGCCAAGCCGCACTATCTAGCGGGGTGCACTACGAGCAGTACGTC.

This clone was found a few times. The V gene is TRBV6-2 or TRBV6-3, the J gene TRBJ2-6, with D perhaps TRBD2 (5 bases). CDR3 length: 15 amino acids. The germline V and J ends were trimmed by 6 bases and 2 bases, with 11 bases remaining between them. CDR1 and CDR2 from the germline V gene are MNHEY and SVGEGT. The CDR3 region is CASSNRGTGANVLTF. As DNA, the CDR3 is TGTGCCAGCAGCAATCGAGGGACTGGGGCCAACGTCCTGACTTTC.

The chain employs TRBV5-1 and TRBJ2-7; the D gene is possibly TRBD2 (6 bases). Trimming shortened V by 4 bases and J by 2 bases, and 16 bases separated the two germline ends. Germline V gives CDR1 SGHRS, CDR2 YFSETQ. The CDR3 spans 15 residues. CDR3: CASSRGTLNPYEQYV. The CDR3 DNA sequence: TGCGCCAGCAGCCGAGGGACTCTTAACCCCTACGAGCAGTACGTC.

The chain joins TRBV6-5 to TRBJ1-2; D remains ambiguous. V lost 0 bases and J lost 2, with 7 bases in between. The CDR3 totals 14 residues. The V gene's germline CDR1 is MNHEY and CDR2 SVGAGI. The CDR3 coding sequence is TGTGCCAGCAGTTACTCAGGAGACAACTATGGCTACACCTTC. Translation: CASSYSGDNYGYTF.

The J gene is TRBJ2-1, the V gene TRBV12-2; the DNA was not used to check the table's D call, TRBD1. TRBV12-2 is annotated as a pseudogene. CDR3 length equals 17 residues. CDR3 sequence (DNA): TGTGCAAGTCGCTTAGTAATTGGAGGGGGCTCATACAATGAGCAGTTCTTC. Its translation: CASRLVIGGGSYNEQFF.

V is TRBV5-4 and J is TRBJ2-1; 8 nucleotides line up with TRBD1. Germline CDR1 is SGHNT and CDR2 is YYREEE (reference sequence). The trim removed 0 bases at V and 7 bases at J, leaving 3 bases unmatched. CDR3 length: 14 residues. CDR3 bases: TGTGCCAGCAGCTTGGGACAGGGGTCTAATGAGCAGTTCTTC. The encoded protein is CASSLGQGSNEQFF.

This chain joins TRBV30 and TRBJ2-5; unclear D gene. The CDR3 extends over 13 amino acids. The V and J ends lost 3 bases and 0 bases respectively, with 8 bases between them. The V gene's germline CDR1 is GTSNPN and CDR2 SVGIG (reference sequence). Written as DNA, the CDR3 is TGTGCCTGGAGCGTCAGTCACCAAGAGACCCAGTACTTC. Protein sequence: CAWSVSHQETQYF.

This sequence joins TRBV30 and TRBJ1-5, with unresolved D. Germline V gene data show CDR1 as GTSNPN and CDR2 as SVGIG (reference sequence). The V end lost 1 base, the J end lost 2 bases, and 9 bases lay between the germline ends. The CDR3 is 14 residues long. In DNA, the CDR3 is TGTGCCTGGAGTGGCAACAGAGGCAATCAGCCCCAGCATTTT. It codes for CAWSGNRGNQPQHF. The full variable domain, rest sourced from reference TRBV30 and TRBJ1-5, is SQTIHQWPATLVQPVGSPLSLECTVEGTSNPNLYWYRQAAGRGLQLLFYSVGIGQISSEVPQNLSASRPQDRQFILSSKKLLLSDSGFYLCAWSGNRGNQPQHFGDGTRLSIL.

The V and J genes are TRBV7-9 and TRBJ1-3, with 7 bases matching TRBD1. After removal of 4 bases from V and 3 bases from J, the junction contained 6 bases not matched to a gene. There are 15 residues in the CDR3. CDR1 and CDR2 (germline): SEHNR, FQNEAQ (reference sequence). CDR3 protein: CASSSPGQSGNTIYF. The DNA for the CDR3 is TGTGCCAGCAGCTCGCCGGGACAGAGTGGAAACACCATATATTTT. The variable domain in full, with the rest retrieved from reference TRBV7-9 and TRBJ1-3, is DTGVSQNPRHKITKRGQNVTFRCDPISEHNRLYWYRQTLGQGPEFLTYFQNEAQLEKSRLLSDRFSAERPKGSFSTLEIQRTEQGDSAMYLCASSSPGQSGNTIYFGEGSWLTVV.

The chain employs TRBV6-2 or TRBV6-3 and TRBJ2-1; TRBD2 aligns across 13 bases. Germline loops: CDR1 MNHEY, CDR2 SVGEGT. This CDR3 region has 16 residues. The V and J ends lost 6 bases and 8 bases, in that order; junction bases with no gene match: 10. The CDR3 loop reads CASSGLAGAFGDEQFF. DNA for the CDR3: TGTGCCAGCAGCGGACTAGCGGGGGCCTTTGGGGATGAGCAGTTCTTC.

The chain carries TRBV6-5 and TRBJ1-1, with D perhaps TRBD1 (6 bases). The CDR3 loop spans 15 amino acids. Looked up from germline, CDR1 is MNHEY and CDR2 is SVGAGI. V was cut by 7 bases and J by 1 base, with 16 bases left in between. The CDR3 is CASTQGPQGNTEAFF. Written as DNA, the CDR3 is TGTGCCAGCACCCAAGGGCCACAGGGGAACACTGAAGCTTTCTTT.

The chain joins TRBV28 to TRBJ2-5; TRBD1 aligns across 7 bases. Germline CDR1 reads MDHEN; CDR2 reads SYDVKM. CDR3 length: 14 amino acids. V dropped 5 bases and J dropped 7; count of bases not matched to a gene: 10. The DNA of the CDR3 is TGTGCCAGCAGTAGGCTCAGGGGGTACGGGACCCAGTACTTC. This encodes CASSRLRGYGTQYF.

This sequence joins TRBV6-2 or TRBV6-3 and TRBJ2-1, with 8 bases fitting TRBD1. This CDR3 region has 16 residues. In germline, CDR1 is MNHEY, CDR2 SVGEGT. With 2 bases clipped from V and 2 bases from J, the junction kept 5 bases outside the gene matches. DNA for the CDR3: TGTGCCAGCAGTTACACGGACAGGGATCCCTACAATGAGCAGTTCTTC. Protein sequence: CASSYTDRDPYNEQFF.

The count of this clone is one. The rearrangement links TRBV18 to TRBJ2-3; 9 bases agree with TRBD2. CDR1 is KGHSH, CDR2 LQKENI, per germline. The CDR3 totals 17 residues. V lost 2 bases and J lost 3; bases outside the gene matches: 9. CDR3 protein: CASSPTKGAGGTDTQYF. The DNA of the CDR3 is TGTGCCAGCTCACCAACTAAAGGCGCGGGAGGGACAGATACGCAGTATTTT.

The chain has TRBV28 and TRBJ1-1; weak D call: TRBD1 (5 bases). Germline V gene data show CDR1 as MDHEN and CDR2 as SYDVKM. The CDR3 has 12 residues. V lost 9 bases and J lost 3, with 11 bases in between. Here the CDR3 reads CASREGYTEAFF. The CDR3 coding sequence is TGTGCCAGTCGGGAGGGGTACACTGAAGCTTTCTTT.

The table lists this clone with a few counts. The rearrangement joins TRBV24-1 to TRBJ1-1; D possibly corresponds to TRBD1 (6 bases). The V and J ends lost 4 bases and 7 bases respectively, with 12 bases between them. Germline loops: CDR1 KGHDR, CDR2 SFDVKD. The CDR3 loop spans 13 amino acids. As DNA, the CDR3 is TGTGCCACCAGTGAGGCCGGACAGTATGAAGCTTTCTTT. This gives the protein CATSEAGQYEAFF.

This chain uses TRBV9 with TRBJ2-1, with TRBD2 matching over 13 bases. The CDR3 length is 17 residues. The junction had 8 bases not matched to a gene; V was cut back by 0 bases and J by 8 bases. Germline V gives CDR1 SGDLS, CDR2 YYNGEE. This chain's CDR3 is CASSVELAGGPLYEQFF. DNA for the CDR3: TGTGCCAGCAGCGTAGAACTAGCGGGAGGGCCGCTCTATGAGCAGTTCTTC.

The V and J genes are TRBV11-3 and TRBJ1-1; no definite D call. V lost 7 bases, J lost 4 bases, and 10 bases lay in between. This CDR3 is 12 amino acids long. Per the germline V gene, CDR1 is SGHNT and CDR2 is YENEEA. CDR3 amino acids: CASTKTLTEAFF. Written as DNA, the CDR3 is TGTGCCAGCACTAAAACCCTCACTGAAGCTTTCTTT.

This chain links TRBV24-1 with TRBJ2-1, with D possibly being TRBD1 (7 bases). Germline V gene sequence: CDR1 KGHDR, CDR2 SFDVKD. The CDR3 length is 17 residues. V was trimmed by 3 bases and J by 0 bases, leaving 14 bases between them. The CDR3: CATSDTSGGGSYNEQFF. The DNA for the CDR3 is TGTGCCACCAGTGATACCTCAGGGGGAGGCTCCTACAATGAGCAGTTCTTC.

This chain joins TRBV5-6 and TRBJ2-2, with 8 bases lining up with TRBD1. With V trimmed by 2 bases and J by 3 bases, 12 bases remained unmatched. Germline assignment: CDR1 SGHDT and CDR2 YYEEEE. The length of the CDR3 is 18 residues. CDR3 residues: CASSFFGITDRDTGELFF. Here the CDR3 DNA reads TGTGCCAGCAGCTTTTTCGGGATAACGGACAGGGACACCGGGGAGCTGTTTTTT.

This clone was found once. This sequence joins TRBV20-1 and TRBJ2-1, with a weak D call TRBD2 (6 bases). This CDR3 comprises 15 residues. Between the trimmed V and J ends, which lost 3 bases and 4 bases, there was a span of 16 bases. Germline CDR1 is DFQATT and CDR2 is SNEGSKA (reference sequence). Here the CDR3 reads CSASGRGLRYNEQFF. The CDR3 nucleotides are TGCAGTGCTAGTGGGCGGGGCCTTAGATACAATGAGCAGTTCTTC.

This rearrangement joins TRBV11-2 to TRBJ2-1; 9 nucleotides align to TRBD2. The V segment lost 5 bases and the J segment 5 bases; nucleotides outside the gene matches: 10. Germline V gives CDR1 SGHAT, CDR2 FQNNGV. This CDR3 comprises 16 residues. CDR3 residues: CASSTPRLAAHNEQFF. The CDR3 DNA reads TGTGCCAGCAGCACCCCGAGACTAGCGGCCCACAATGAGCAGTTCTTC.

The chain is built from TRBV7-9 and TRBJ2-1; 9 nucleotides align to TRBD2. The CDR3 is 15 amino acids. V was pared by 4 bases and J by 6 bases, with 7 bases of the junction left unmatched. The germline CDR1 and CDR2 sequences are SEHNR and FQNEAQ (reference sequence). The CDR3 sequence is CASSSLDSGSNEQFF. Written as DNA, the CDR3 is TGTGCCAGCAGCTCCCTTGATAGCGGGAGCAATGAGCAGTTCTTC.

This chain uses TRBV20-1 with TRBJ1-5; 9 nucleotides match TRBD1. The CDR3 totals 16 residues. CDR1 is DFQATT and CDR2 is SNEGSKA in the germline V gene (reference sequence). The junction had 12 bases not matched to a gene; V was cut back by 3 bases and J by 6 bases. CDR3 DNA: TGCAGTGCTAGTCTTGGAGCACAGGGGGCTCTTCAGCCCCAGCATTTT. It yields the protein CSASLGAQGALQPQHF.

V gene TRBV6-1 combines with J gene TRBJ1-5; D remains unclear. This CDR3 comprises 13 residues. Trimming took off 2 bases at V and 6 bases at J, with 8 bases between the two ends. The germline CDR1 and CDR2 sequences are MNHNS and SASEGT. The CDR3 sequence: CASSEILGQPQHF. The CDR3 DNA reads as TGTGCCAGCAGTGAAATCCTAGGTCAGCCCCAGCATTTT.

The rearrangement joins TRBV13 to TRBJ1-1; possible D gene TRBD1, 6 bases. The V gene lost 3 bases and the J gene lost 0 bases, with 26 bases spanning the gap. The germline V gene has CDR1 PRHDT and CDR2 FYEKMQ (reference sequence). CDR3 length: 20 amino acids. CDR3 in amino acids: CASSLGRIRQEVRMNTEAFF. CDR3 sequence (DNA): TGTGCCAGCAGCTTGGGCAGAATACGACAGGAGGTCCGAATGAACACTGAAGCTTTCTTT.

The chain joins TRBV6-5 to TRBJ1-1; the D gene is possibly TRBD1 (5 bases). Trimming cost V 7 bases and J 0 bases, with 15 bases left between them. This CDR3 spans 15 amino acids. Germline loops: CDR1 MNHEY, CDR2 SVGAGI. CDR3 region: CASNPRRGVNTEAFF. The CDR3 DNA reads as TGTGCCAGCAATCCACGGCGGGGGGTGAACACTGAAGCTTTCTTT.

The rearrangement links TRBV30 to TRBJ1-1, with TRBD1 matching 7 bases. J lost 4 bases, V lost 2 bases, and 4 bases had no gene match. Germline V gene lookup returns CDR1 GTSNPN and CDR2 SVGIG (reference sequence). This CDR3 has 13 amino acids. The CDR3: CAWSTGAGTEAFF. The DNA for the CDR3 is TGTGCCTGGAGTACAGGGGCGGGCACTGAAGCTTTCTTT.

J is TRBJ1-4 and V is TRBV5-1; 7 positions agree with TRBD1. J gave up 3 bases and V 4 bases, and 3 bases lay outside the gene matches. The CDR3 sequence is 14 residues long. Germline V gene data show CDR1 as SGHRS and CDR2 as YFSETQ. This CDR3 is CASSPGQPNEKLFF. The DNA for the CDR3 is TGCGCCAGCAGCCCGGGACAGCCTAATGAAAAACTGTTTTTT.

CDR3 nucleotides: TGTGCCAGCAGCCAAGGAGCTAGCGACGGGGAGCTGTTTTTT. Its translation: CASSQGASDGELFF. This chain uses TRBV9 with TRBJ2-2; the D gene is possibly TRBD2 (6 bases). Germline CDR1 SGDLS, CDR2 YYNGEE. V was shortened by 4 bases and J by 7 bases, with 14 bases between the two germline ends. This CDR3 is built from 14 residues.